One and the same sample provided the 10 T cell receptor beta chains below, sequenced in a study of blood T cell repertoires in COVID-19. Assay used: immunoSEQ multiplex PCR; TCRdb lists only in-frame clones, some missing. The sample lists approximately 200,000 clones, 70% to 85% occurring once. Sequencing was done on a sample of peripheral blood. These receptor sequences come from a human donor with acute or convalescent COVID-19. The donor label of this sample is uncertain.

The rearrangement links TRBV19 to TRBJ1-4; 8 bases line up with TRBD1. The CDR3 consists of 15 residues. Germline lookup yields CDR1 LNHDA and CDR2 SQIVND (reference sequence). With 5 bases clipped from V and 2 bases from J, the junction kept 4 bases outside the gene matches. The CDR3 sequence: CASSSRTGTNEKLFF. CDR3 sequence (DNA): TGTGCCAGTAGTTCCCGGACAGGGACTAATGAAAAACTGTTTTTT.

The CDR3 nucleotides are TGTGCCAGCAGCCCCTTGGACTTCTCCTACAATGAGCAGTTCTTC. It encodes CASSPLDFSYNEQFF. The genes are TRBV27 and TRBJ2-1, with a possible D match to TRBD2 (5 bases). Per the germline V gene, CDR1 is MNHEY and CDR2 is SMNVEV (reference sequence). This CDR3 has 15 amino acids. V shed 6 bases and J shed 0 bases, with 12 bases lying between them.

This clone was seen once. V is TRBV4-1 and J is TRBJ2-1; 12 nucleotides align to TRBD2. The V gene end was trimmed by 3 bases and the J gene end by 9 bases; junction bases not matched to a gene: 12. Germline CDR1 MGHRA, CDR2 YSYEKL. The CDR3 loop spans 17 amino acids. CDR3: CASSHAQTSGSGLEQFF. The CDR3 nucleotides are TGCGCCAGCAGCCACGCCCAGACTAGCGGGAGCGGGCTTGAGCAGTTCTTC.

This clone has just one count. CDR3 amino acids: CASSSRTSGMYNEQFF. The CDR3 bases are TGCGCCAGCAGCTCACGGACTAGCGGGATGTACAATGAGCAGTTCTTC. This chain connects TRBV5-1 to TRBJ2-1; 12 nucleotides align to TRBD2. V shed 3 bases, J shed 4 bases, and the junction held 5 bases outside the gene matches. This CDR3 has 16 amino acids. Germline CDR1 SGHRS, CDR2 YFSETQ.

This clone was counted between two and nine times. The rearrangement links TRBV6-2 or TRBV6-3 to TRBJ2-3; D is possibly TRBD2 (5 bases). Trimming removed 2 bases from V and 4 bases from J, with 10 bases in between. The CDR3 has 14 amino acids. Germline values: CDR1 MNHEY, CDR2 SVGEGT. CDR3 region: CASSYARGADTQYF. CDR3 DNA sequence: TGTGCCAGCAGTTACGCACGGGGAGCAGATACGCAGTATTTT.

This clone was found a few times. The chain couples TRBV5-1 to TRBJ2-7; TRBD2 matches at 8 bases. CDR1 and CDR2 (germline): SGHRS, YFSETQ. V lost 6 bases to trimming and J lost 0 bases; unmatched junction nucleotides: 5. The CDR3 loop spans 14 amino acids. CDR3 sequence (DNA): TGCGCCAGCAACCCAAGCGGGAGCTCCTACGAGCAGTACTTC. As protein: CASNPSGSSYEQYF.

The chain carries TRBV28 and TRBJ2-7, with 8 bases identical to TRBD2. The germline V gene encodes CDR1 MDHEN and CDR2 SYDVKM. This CDR3 contains 13 residues. J lost 6 bases, V lost 5 bases, and 6 bases had no gene match. CDR3 DNA: TGTGCCAGCAGTCTCACTAGCGGCATCGAGCAGTACTTC. Translated, it gives CASSLTSGIEQYF.

V is TRBV5-5 and J is TRBJ2-1; 8 bases agree with TRBD2. V lost 1 base and J lost 6; bases outside the gene matches: 15. In germline, CDR1 is SGHKS, CDR2 YYEKEE (reference sequence). The CDR3 length is 18 residues. The CDR3 DNA reads as TGTGCCAGCAGCTTGAGGAGGGCATTACGGGAGGGGGGCAATGAGCAGTTCTTC. Protein product: CASSLRRALREGGNEQFF. The full variable domain, with the rest looked up from reference TRBV5-5 and TRBJ2-1, is DAGVTQSPTHLIKTRGQQVTLRCSPISGHKSVSWYQQVLGQGPQFIFQYYEKEERGRGNFPDRFSARQFPNYSSELNVNALLLGDSALYLCASSLRRALREGGNEQFFGPGTRLTVL.

This clone was counted only a few times. V gene TRBV10-2 combines with J gene TRBJ1-2; D gene uncertain. V was trimmed by 7 bases and J by 8 bases, leaving 11 bases between them. CDR1 and CDR2 (germline): WSHSY, SAAADI. CDR3 length equals 11 residues. CDR3 sequence (DNA): TGCGCCAGCAAGAGGGAGGAAGGCTACACCTTC. It codes for CASKREEGYTF.

V gene TRBV2 combines with J gene TRBJ1-2; 8 bases line up with TRBD1. V dropped 3 bases and J dropped 5; count of bases not matched to a gene: 2. Per germline, CDR1 SNHLY and CDR2 FYNNEI. This CDR3 spans 13 amino acids. CDR3 protein: CASSETGEYGYTF. CDR3 sequence (DNA): TGTGCCAGCAGTGAGACAGGGGAGTATGGCTACACCTTC.